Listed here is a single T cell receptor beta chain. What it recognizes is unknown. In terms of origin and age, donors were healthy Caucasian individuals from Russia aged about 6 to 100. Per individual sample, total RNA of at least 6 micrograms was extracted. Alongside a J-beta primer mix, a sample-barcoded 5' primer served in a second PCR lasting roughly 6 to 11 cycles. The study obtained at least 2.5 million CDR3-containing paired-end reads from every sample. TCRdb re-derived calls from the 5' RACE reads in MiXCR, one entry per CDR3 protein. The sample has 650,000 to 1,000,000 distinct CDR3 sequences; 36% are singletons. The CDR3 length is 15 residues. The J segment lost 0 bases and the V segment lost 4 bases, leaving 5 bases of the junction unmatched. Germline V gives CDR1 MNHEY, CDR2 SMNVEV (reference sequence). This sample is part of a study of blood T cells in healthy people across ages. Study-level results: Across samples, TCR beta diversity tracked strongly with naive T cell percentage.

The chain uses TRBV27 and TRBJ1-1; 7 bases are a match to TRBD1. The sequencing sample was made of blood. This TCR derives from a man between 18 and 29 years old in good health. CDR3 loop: CASSSLTGMNTEAFF. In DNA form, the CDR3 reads TGTGCCAGCAGTTCTTTGACAGGGATGAACACTGAAGCTTTCTTT.